The following is a T cell receptor beta chain sequence with its context. This record belongs to a study of shared T cell receptors in the human thymus. TCRdb's table, derived via immunoSEQ multiplex PCR, lists solely in-frame clones and lacks some. This sample yields almost 550,000 clones, of which approximately 80% are seen a single time; about 0.012% belongs to the top ten. The data were also submitted as part of a second study, on human thymus T cells. Per that study: Corrective cardiac surgery supplied the resected thymus tissue. Among thymic and blood repertoires, usage of V and J genes appeared biased. A high degree of thymic repertoire overlap among unrelated individuals was reported in related research.

Sample: thymocytes. The receptor's source is a boy younger than two with a congenital heart defect.

In DNA, the CDR3 is TGTGCCACAACCGCTGGGCGGGGGCGGGAGACCCAGTACTTC. Its protein is CATTAGRGRETQYF. The chain links TRBV30 to TRBJ2-5; tentatively, D is TRBD2 (7 bases). V was clipped by 8 bases and J by 5 bases, with 21 bases between them. CDR1 and CDR2 (germline): GTSNPN, SVGIG (reference sequence). There are 14 residues in the CDR3.